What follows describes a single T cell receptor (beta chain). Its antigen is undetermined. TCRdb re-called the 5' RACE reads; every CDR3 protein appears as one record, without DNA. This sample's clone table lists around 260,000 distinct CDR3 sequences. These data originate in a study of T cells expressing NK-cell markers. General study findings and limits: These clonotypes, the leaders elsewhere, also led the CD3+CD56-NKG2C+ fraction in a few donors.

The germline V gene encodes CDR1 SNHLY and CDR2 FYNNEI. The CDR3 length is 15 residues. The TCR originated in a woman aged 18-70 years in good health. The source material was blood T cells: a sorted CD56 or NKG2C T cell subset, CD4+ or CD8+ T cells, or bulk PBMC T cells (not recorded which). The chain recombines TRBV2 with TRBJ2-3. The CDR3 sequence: CASSLHPSNTDTQYF.